This T cell receptor beta chain was retrieved from a study of T cell responses to AZD1222 COVID-19 vaccine. General study results and limits: No repertoire was sampled before or during the peak T cell response, only after it. Spike-wide vaccine-associated CD4 TCRs dominated at 160-218 and 743-854. The breadth and depth of Spike-specific TCRs increased once two AZD1222 doses had been given. White British donors predominated, females outnumbered males, and clonal diversity was possibly underestimated.

On this clone itself: Its specificity is unknown.

The germline V gene has CDR1 LNHDA and CDR2 SQIVND (reference sequence). CDR3 length: 16 residues. V gave up 4 bases and J gave up 0 bases; unmatched junction bases: 3. Measured with immunoSEQ multiplex PCR; TCRdb has only the in-frame clones, and not every one. The data include around 150,000 clones; the top ten clones carry 2.2%. The clonotype was recovered from an adult in good health. The V gene is TRBV19, the J gene TRBJ2-1; 10 nucleotides agree with TRBD2. The sequenced sample consisted of peripheral blood. The CDR3 sequence is CASSRAGGSSYNEQFF. The CDR3 DNA is TGTGCCAGTAGTAGAGCGGGGGGGTCCTCCTACAATGAGCAGTTCTTC.